Below are 23 T cell receptor beta chains sequenced from a single sample in a study of blood T cell repertoires in COVID-19. The repertoire was sequenced with immunoSEQ multiplex PCR; TCRdb's copy has only in-frame clones and lacks some. The table records under 95,000 clones, 80% to 90% of them present only once. Sequenced sample: peripheral blood. The receptors were gathered from a human donor with acute or convalescent COVID-19. The donor label of this sample is uncertain.

The rearrangement uses TRBV7-5 and TRBJ1-1. TRBV7-5 is designated a pseudogene. The CDR3 is made up of 15 amino acids. The CDR3 coding sequence is TGTGCCAGAAGCCATATTGACGGGGAGAACACTGAAGCTTTCTTT. Residues: CARSHIDGENTEAFF.

The genes are TRBV30 and TRBJ2-7, with 9 bases identical to TRBD1. Germline V gene sequence: CDR1 GTSNPN, CDR2 SVGIG (reference sequence). This CDR3 has 16 residues. Trimming removed 1 base from V and 5 bases from J; junction bases left unmatched: 12. The CDR3 protein is CAWSGIPGQGVHEQYF. The CDR3 DNA follows: TGTGCCTGGAGTGGAATACCGGGACAGGGCGTCCACGAGCAGTACTTC.

The rearrangement joins TRBV6-5 to TRBJ2-7; the D gene is possibly TRBD2 (6 bases). CDR1 and CDR2 (germline): MNHEY, SVGAGI. Trimming took off 2 bases at V and 7 bases at J, with 18 bases between the two ends. The CDR3 spans 15 residues. The CDR3 DNA reads TGTGCCAGCAGTTACCTAAGGGGCGGGGTAAAGGAGCAGTACTTC. It translates to CASSYLRGGVKEQYF.

This sequence joins TRBV7-2 and TRBJ1-1; no clear D gene. In germline, CDR1 is SGHTA, CDR2 FQGNSA. This CDR3 has 18 amino acids. V was pared by 2 bases and J by 1 base, with 20 bases between. The CDR3 protein is CASSLTRLLKGGNTEAFF. The CDR3 DNA reads as TGTGCCAGCAGCTTAACCCGCCTGTTGAAGGGAGGGAACACTGAAGCTTTCTTT.

The V call is TRBV24-1, the J call TRBJ2-3, with 10 bases fitting TRBD2. This CDR3 is 14 amino acids long. V trimming: 9 bases; J trimming: 0 bases; junction bases outside the gene matches: 2. Germline CDR1 and CDR2: KGHDR and SFDVKD. CDR3 sequence (DNA): TGTGCCACCTCTAGCGGGGGCAGCACAGATACGCAGTATTTT. Residues: CATSSGGSTDTQYF.

The chain employs TRBV12-3 or TRBV12-4 and TRBJ1-3; no definite D call. V shed 3 bases and J shed 2 bases, with 5 bases lying between them. The CDR3 sequence is 13 residues long. CDR3 loop: CASSFAAGNTIYF. CDR3 nucleotide sequence: TGTGCCAGCAGTTTTGCGGCTGGAAACACCATATATTTT.

The chain combines TRBV5-5 with TRBJ2-7; D gene uncertain. This CDR3 contains 11 residues. Germline CDR1 SGHKS, CDR2 YYEKEE (reference sequence). V lost 2 bases and J lost 4, with 4 bases in between. For the CDR3, the DNA is TGTGCCAGCAGCTTTTATTACGAGCAGTACTTC. This encodes CASSFYYEQYF. Together with reference TRBV5-5 and TRBJ2-7, the CDR3 gives the full variable domain: DAGVTQSPTHLIKTRGQQVTLRCSPISGHKSVSWYQQVLGQGPQFIFQYYEKEERGRGNFPDRFSARQFPNYSSELNVNALLLGDSALYLCASSFYYEQYFGPGTRLTVT.

The chain uses TRBV4-1 and TRBJ2-1, with D tentatively TRBD2 (5 bases). The CDR3 is made up of 16 amino acids. V was trimmed by 0 bases and J by 6 bases, leaving 15 bases between them. CDR1 is MGHRA and CDR2 is YSYEKL in the germline V gene. In nucleotides, the CDR3 is TGCGCCAGCAGCCAAGAACCCACCCTAGCCACCAATGAGCAGTTCTTC. It yields the protein CASSQEPTLATNEQFF.

The rearrangement joins TRBV7-9 to TRBJ2-1; TRBD2 is a possible D gene (6 bases). From germline, CDR1 is SEHNR and CDR2 FQNEAQ (reference sequence). The ends were cut back, 2 bases at V and 3 bases at J, with 11 bases in the middle. The CDR3 extends over 15 amino acids. CDR3 nucleotides: TGTGCCAGCAGCTTACGCGGGGCCCTCTACAATGAGCAGTTCTTC. It translates to CASSLRGALYNEQFF.

V and J are TRBV9 and TRBJ2-2, with 13 bases identical to TRBD2. This CDR3 region has 17 residues. Losses at the gene ends were 2 bases for V and 2 bases for J; bases not matched to a gene: 3. Per the germline V gene, CDR1 is SGDLS and CDR2 is YYNGEE. The CDR3 protein is CASSVGLAGPNTGELFF. Here the CDR3 DNA reads TGTGCCAGCAGCGTGGGACTAGCGGGGCCTAACACCGGGGAGCTGTTTTTT.

This chain connects TRBV7-2 to TRBJ1-1, with no clear D. CDR1 and CDR2 from the germline V gene are SGHTA and FQGNSA. V was shortened by 1 base and J by 4 bases, with 16 bases between the two germline ends. The CDR3 runs to 16 residues. As DNA, the CDR3 is TGTGCCAGCAGCTTAGTCTCACCGGCGGGCGGCACTGAAGCTTTCTTT. Amino acids: CASSLVSPAGGTEAFF. Drawing the rest from reference TRBV7-2 and TRBJ1-1, the complete variable domain is GAGVSQSPSNKVTEKGKDVELRCDPISGHTALYWYRQSLGQGLEFLIYFQGNSAPDKSGLPSDRFSAERTGGSVSTLTIQRTQQEDSAVYLCASSLVSPAGGTEAFFGQGTRLTVV.

V usage is TRBV10-2 and J usage is TRBJ2-3, with 8 nucleotides matching TRBD2. The ends lost 6 bases at V and 5 bases at J; junction bases unmatched: 1. CDR1 is WSHSY, CDR2 SAAADI, per germline. The CDR3 sequence is 12 residues long. CDR3 loop: CASRSGGDTQYF. The CDR3, as DNA: TGCGCCAGCAGGAGCGGGGGAGATACGCAGTATTTT.

J is TRBJ2-5 and V is TRBV27, with 8 bases that match TRBD2. J gave up 1 base and V 6 bases, and 7 bases lay outside the gene matches. The CDR3 extends over 15 amino acids. Germline-derived CDR1 and CDR2 are MNHEY and SMNVEV (reference sequence). CDR3 amino acids: CASSVAGGLQETQYF. In DNA form, the CDR3 reads TGTGCCAGCAGCGTTGCGGGGGGCCTCCAAGAGACCCAGTACTTC.

The V gene is TRBV6-5, the J gene TRBJ1-1; D call uncertain. CDR3 length: 14 amino acids. Between the trimmed V and J ends, which lost 6 bases and 5 bases, there was a span of 16 bases. Per the germline V gene, CDR1 is MNHEY and CDR2 is SVGAGI. CDR3 in DNA: TGTGCCAGCAGCCTAGTGGGAGGGAAAACTGAAGCTTTCTTT. Residues: CASSLVGGKTEAFF.

The chain combines TRBV7-2 with TRBJ2-7, with TRBD1 matching over 10 bases. The V gene's germline CDR1 is SGHTA and CDR2 FQGNSA. V lost 5 bases, J lost 4 bases, and 8 bases stayed unmatched. CDR3 length: 15 amino acids. Here the CDR3 reads CASSHRTGGGYEQYF. The CDR3 DNA sequence: TGTGCCAGCAGCCACCGGACAGGGGGTGGTTACGAGCAGTACTTC. Combining the CDR3 with reference TRBV7-2 and TRBJ2-7 gives the whole variable domain GAGVSQSPSNKVTEKGKDVELRCDPISGHTALYWYRQSLGQGLEFLIYFQGNSAPDKSGLPSDRFSAERTGGSVSTLTIQRTQQEDSAVYLCASSHRTGGGYEQYFGPGTRLTVT.

The J gene is TRBJ1-6, the V gene TRBV6-2 or TRBV6-3; a possible D gene is TRBD1 (6 bases). Trimming pared 6 bases from V and 7 bases from J, leaving 10 bases between. CDR3 length: 13 amino acids. Germline loops: CDR1 MNHEY, CDR2 SVGEGT. CDR3 in DNA: TGTGCCAGCAGCCCCACAGGGAATTCACCCCTCCACTTT. Its translation is CASSPTGNSPLHF.

V gene TRBV6-5 combines with J gene TRBJ2-7, with TRBD1 matching 7 bases. Germline V gene lookup returns CDR1 MNHEY and CDR2 SVGAGI. CDR3 size: 15 residues. The trim removed 0 bases at V and 2 bases at J, leaving 4 bases unmatched. The DNA of the CDR3 is TGTGCCAGCAGTTACTCGAGGGACAGAACCTACGAGCAGTACTTC. Protein sequence: CASSYSRDRTYEQYF.

V gene TRBV29-1 combines with J gene TRBJ2-7, with TRBD1 identical over 9 bases. Germline V gene sequence: CDR1 SQVTM, CDR2 ANQGSEA. CDR3 length equals 13 residues. V lost 6 bases and J lost 2; bases outside the gene matches: 5. The CDR3 coding sequence is TGCAGCGTGGGCGGACAGGGGACCTACGAGCAGTACTTC. Translation gives CSVGGQGTYEQYF.

The rearrangement uses TRBV6-2 or TRBV6-3 and TRBJ1-2, with 10 bases lining up with TRBD1. The germline CDR1 and CDR2 sequences are MNHEY and SVGEGT. V lost 0 bases to trimming and J lost 0 bases; unmatched junction nucleotides: 1. This CDR3 is 16 amino acids long. CDR3 coding DNA: TGTGCCAGCAGTTACTCGGGGACAGGGGCTAACTATGGCTACACCTTC. Its protein product is CASSYSGTGANYGYTF.

This chain connects TRBV6-6 to TRBJ2-2; D not certain. V shed 7 bases and J shed 4 bases, with 16 bases lying between them. The CDR3 has 15 amino acids. Germline assignment: CDR1 MNHNY and CDR2 SVGAGI (reference sequence). This CDR3 is CASIARGSGTGELFF. CDR3 DNA: TGTGCCAGCATTGCCCGAGGCTCGGGCACCGGGGAGCTGTTTTTT.

CDR3 bases: TGTGCCAGCAGCCCACAGCCAAGCAATCAGCCCCAGCATTTT. This gives the protein CASSPQPSNQPQHF. The rearrangement uses TRBV5-4 and TRBJ1-5; no firm D call. The CDR3 extends over 14 amino acids. V shed 4 bases and J shed 1 base, with 9 bases lying between them. Germline CDR1 is SGHNT and CDR2 is YYREEE (reference sequence).

The rearrangement links TRBV28 to TRBJ1-6; D not certain. The CDR3 loop spans 12 amino acids. Per the germline V gene, CDR1 is MDHEN and CDR2 is SYDVKM. Trimming cost V 3 bases and J 9 bases, with 6 bases left between them. In DNA form, the CDR3 reads TGTGCCAGCAGTTTGCAGGCTTCACCCCTCCACTTT. Translating gives CASSLQASPLHF.

J is TRBJ2-1 and V is TRBV5-1; the match to TRBD2 covers 12 bases. CDR3 length: 14 residues. Trimming cost V 3 bases and J 9 bases; bases outside gene matches: 4. Germline assignment: CDR1 SGHRS and CDR2 YFSETQ. CDR3 protein: CASSSSGGGGEQFF. DNA for the CDR3: TGCGCCAGCAGCTCTAGCGGGGGGGGCGGTGAGCAGTTCTTC. The whole variable domain, remainder taken from reference TRBV5-1 and TRBJ2-1, is KAGVTQTPRYLIKTRGQQVTLSCSPISGHRSVSWYQQTPGQGLQFLFEYFSETQRNKGNFPGRFSGRQFSNSRSEMNVSTLELGDSALYLCASSSSGGGGEQFFGPGTRLTVL.